The 30 T cell receptor beta chains given below trace back to one sample, sequenced in a study of cytomegalovirus exposure and HLA in healthy donors. Amplification used 60 Vbeta primers and 13 Jbeta primers. Using immunoSEQ multiplex PCR, the repertoire was profiled, and TCRdb retains in-frame clones only, with some absent. There are about 160,000 clones in the sample; 84% occur only once, and under 0.4% lies in the top ten. The sample taken for sequencing was PBMCs. The source of these receptors is a boy aged 2 to 9 in good health and CMV-seronegative.

V and J are TRBV27 and TRBJ2-3, with 8 bases matching TRBD2. The CDR3 has 16 amino acids. V lost 5 bases and J lost 3; bases outside the gene matches: 10. Germline values: CDR1 MNHEY, CDR2 SMNVEV (reference sequence). CDR3 loop: CASSPSRGEGTDTQYF. The CDR3 nucleotides are TGTGCCAGCAGTCCCTCGCGGGGGGAGGGGACAGATACGCAGTATTTT.

The chain recombines TRBV14 with TRBJ2-7; 11 positions match TRBD2. The CDR3 covers 15 residues. The germline gives CDR1 SGHDN, CDR2 FVKESK. Trimming at V came to 4 bases and at J to 3 bases, leaving 5 bases not matched to a gene. This CDR3 reads CASSLPGTSGYEQYF. The CDR3 DNA is TGTGCCAGCAGCCTACCCGGGACTAGCGGCTACGAGCAGTACTTC. Full variable domain (rest looked up from reference TRBV14 and TRBJ2-7): EAGVTQFPSHSVIEKGQTVTLRCDPISGHDNLYWYRRVMGKEIKFLLHFVKESKQDESGMPNNRFLAERTGGTYSTLKVQPAELEDSGVYFCASSLPGTSGYEQYFGPGTRLTVT.

In the case of this clone: This same CDR3 is encoded by further DNA sequences in the sample. The chain recombines TRBV7-9 with TRBJ1-5, with 7 bases lining up with TRBD1. With V trimmed by 5 bases and J by 11 bases, 12 bases remained unmatched. Germline V gives CDR1 SEHNR, CDR2 FQNEAQ (reference sequence). The CDR3 loop spans 14 amino acids. DNA for the CDR3: TGTGCCAGCAGCCCCGGACAGGCCCAGTCGGCCCAGCATTTT. This gives the protein CASSPGQAQSAQHF. The whole variable domain, remainder taken from reference TRBV7-9 and TRBJ1-5, is DTGVSQNPRHKITKRGQNVTFRCDPISEHNRLYWYRQTLGQGPEFLTYFQNEAQLEKSRLLSDRFSAERPKGSFSTLEIQRTEQGDSAMYLCASSPGQAQSAQHFGDGTRLSIL.

V gene TRBV14 combines with J gene TRBJ2-7, with 9 bases matching TRBD1. The germline CDR1 and CDR2 sequences are SGHDN and FVKESK. J was trimmed by 4 bases and V by 4 bases; bases with no gene match: 8. The CDR3 length is 15 residues. CDR3 amino acids: CASSPSGTGPYEQYF. CDR3 coding DNA: TGTGCCAGCAGCCCCTCGGGGACAGGGCCATACGAGCAGTACTTC.

This chain connects TRBV28 to TRBJ2-7; 9 nucleotides agree with TRBD2. Germline CDR1 is MDHEN and CDR2 is SYDVKM. This CDR3 contains 15 residues. The V segment lost 5 bases and the J segment 2 bases; nucleotides outside the gene matches: 7. The CDR3 DNA reads TGTGCCAGCAGTACCGATAGACTAGCGGCCTACGAGCAGTACTTC. It is translated as CASSTDRLAAYEQYF.

In this sample, this clone turned up once. This sequence joins TRBV19 and TRBJ2-7; 9 bases match TRBD2. The CDR3 runs to 16 residues. The germline V gene encodes CDR1 LNHDA and CDR2 SQIVND (reference sequence). After removal of 10 bases from V and 7 bases from J, the junction contained 20 bases not matched to a gene. CDR3 region: CAKNTLAGVPSREQYF. CDR3 coding DNA: TGTGCCAAAAACACCTTAGCGGGAGTCCCCTCTCGGGAGCAGTACTTC.

This chain joins TRBV27 and TRBJ1-1; no clear D. This CDR3 comprises 11 residues. Trimming removed 7 bases at V and 1 base at J, with 4 bases between. Looked up from germline, CDR1 is MNHEY and CDR2 is SMNVEV (reference sequence). Here the CDR3 DNA reads TGTGCCAGCATACAGAACACTGAAGCTTTCTTT. Its protein product is CASIQNTEAFF.

This clone was seen a handful of times. The chain joins TRBV7-9 to TRBJ2-3; 9 bases match TRBD2. The V segment lost 5 bases and the J segment 5 bases; nucleotides outside the gene matches: 5. The CDR3 totals 14 residues. Germline CDR1 is SEHNR and CDR2 is FQNEAQ (reference sequence). The CDR3 DNA sequence: TGTGCCAGCAGCAGTGGACTAGCGCAAGATACGCAGTATTTT. Protein product: CASSSGLAQDTQYF.

The chain couples TRBV18 to TRBJ1-4; D is ambiguous. The CDR3 runs 15 residues. Germline CDR1 KGHSH, CDR2 LQKENI. V lost 3 bases, J lost 1 base, and 9 bases lay in between. CDR3 protein: CASSPSRLTNEKLFF. The CDR3 region has the DNA TGTGCCAGCTCACCCTCGAGATTAACTAATGAAAAACTGTTTTTT.

The J gene is TRBJ2-5, the V gene TRBV6-1, with TRBD2 matching over 10 bases. The J call may be in error: the DNA end matches TRBJ2-7 better. The CDR3 spans 13 residues. Germline V gives CDR1 MNHNS, CDR2 SASEGT. The CDR3 sequence: CASRLAGVHEQYF. The CDR3 DNA sequence: TGTGCCTCCCGGCTAGCGGGAGTCCACGAGCAGTACTTC.

This clone turned up a few times. This chain links TRBV6-6 with TRBJ1-1; D not resolved. V lost 0 bases, J lost 3 bases, and 8 bases lay in between. Germline V gene lookup returns CDR1 MNHNY and CDR2 SVGAGI (reference sequence). This CDR3 region has 14 residues. The CDR3 sequence: CASSYSGHDTEAFF. CDR3 DNA: TGTGCCAGCAGTTACTCGGGCCACGACACTGAAGCTTTCTTT.

The chain employs TRBV5-1 and TRBJ2-5; 9 nucleotides line up with TRBD1. The CDR3 runs to 16 residues. The germline V gene has CDR1 SGHRS and CDR2 YFSETQ. V shed 3 bases and J 0 bases; nucleotides not matched to a gene: 6. The chain's CDR3 is CASSSTGGPYQETQYF. For the CDR3, the DNA is TGCGCCAGCAGCTCCACAGGGGGCCCGTACCAAGAGACCCAGTACTTC.

To note about this clone: One end of the junction does not line up with germline, which may come from a read error. This chain uses TRBV4-2 with TRBJ2-5; D possibly corresponds to TRBD1 (6 bases). This CDR3 comprises 15 residues. Per the germline V gene, CDR1 is LGHNA and CDR2 is YNFKEQ. CDR3 amino acids: CAGSHPQGPQETQYF. CDR3 nucleotides: TGTGCCGGCAGCCACCCACAGGGTCCACAAGAGACCCAGTACTTC.

The J gene is TRBJ2-5, the V gene TRBV18; 14 positions agree with TRBD2. The J call is in doubt because the DNA end fits TRBJ2-7 better. This CDR3 has 15 amino acids. Germline-derived CDR1 and CDR2 are KGHSH and LQKENI. CDR3 region: CASSPGLAGVYEQYF. The CDR3 DNA is TGTGCCAGCTCACCGGGACTAGCGGGAGTTTACGAGCAGTACTTC.

Here the CDR3 reads CASSLDLAGGQETQYF. DNA for the CDR3: TGTGCCAGCAGCTTAGATCTAGCGGGAGGGCAAGAGACCCAGTACTTC. V usage is TRBV11-2 and J usage is TRBJ2-5; 12 bases are a match to TRBD2. CDR1 and CDR2 from the germline V gene are SGHAT and FQNNGV. CDR3 size: 16 residues. V trimming: 0 bases; J trimming: 2 bases; junction bases outside the gene matches: 1.

The rearrangement links TRBV6-5 to TRBJ2-5; 9 nucleotides align to TRBD2. Germline lookup yields CDR1 MNHEY and CDR2 SVGAGI. V dropped 2 bases and J dropped 5; count of bases not matched to a gene: 9. The length of the CDR3 is 16 residues. The CDR3 loop is CASSYGLAGAGETQYF. The CDR3 DNA sequence: TGTGCCAGCAGTTACGGGTTAGCGGGAGCGGGCGAGACCCAGTACTTC.

This sequence joins TRBV2 and TRBJ1-2; 8 bases are a match to TRBD1. CDR1 and CDR2 from the germline V gene are SNHLY and FYNNEI. Germline trimming cut 6 bases from V and 8 bases from J; bases unmatched to any gene: 11. CDR3 size: 14 residues. Written as DNA, the CDR3 is TGTGCCAGCAGGGGGGACAGGCCATCTGGGGGCTACACCTTC. Translated, it gives CASRGDRPSGGYTF.

The chain carries TRBV6-6 and TRBJ1-2, with 10 bases lining up with TRBD1. The length of the CDR3 is 16 residues. CDR1 MNHNY and CDR2 SVGAGI come from the germline V gene (reference sequence). J gave up 4 bases and V 6 bases, and 11 bases lay outside the gene matches. The CDR3 loop reads CASSLTGQGKVYGYTF. Here the CDR3 DNA reads TGTGCCAGCAGCCTGACGGGACAGGGGAAGGTCTATGGCTACACCTTC.

This rearrangement joins TRBV27 to TRBJ2-2, with D perhaps matching TRBD1 (5 bases). The germline CDR1 and CDR2 sequences are MNHEY and SMNVEV (reference sequence). The V end was cut by 0 bases, the J end by 5 bases, with 19 bases between. This CDR3 is built from 18 residues. CDR3 amino acids: CASSLSRLGRVGTGELFF. CDR3 nucleotides: TGTGCCAGCAGTTTATCGAGGCTGGGCAGGGTAGGGACCGGGGAGCTGTTTTTT.

The rearrangement uses TRBV19 and TRBJ1-1, with D uncertain. The CDR3 has 13 amino acids. Germline assignment: CDR1 LNHDA and CDR2 SQIVND (reference sequence). V lost 1 base, J lost 4 bases, and 7 bases lay in between. Written as DNA, the CDR3 is TGTGCCAGTAGTATAGGGAGTCCCACTGAAGCTTTCTTT. It specifies CASSIGSPTEAFF.

The chain has TRBV30 and TRBJ1-2; 7 positions match TRBD1. Losses at the gene ends were 7 bases for V and 6 bases for J; bases not matched to a gene: 8. The CDR3 consists of 12 residues. Germline loops: CDR1 GTSNPN, CDR2 SVGIG (reference sequence). The CDR3 spells CAYQQGMNGYTF. CDR3 sequence (DNA): TGTGCCTACCAACAGGGGATGAATGGCTACACCTTC.

The chain recombines TRBV7-8 with TRBJ2-7, with TRBD2 matching over 14 bases. Looked up from germline, CDR1 is SGHVS and CDR2 is FQNEAQ. The CDR3 consists of 17 residues. After removal of 4 bases from V and 0 bases from J, the junction contained 5 bases not matched to a gene. CDR3 nucleotides: TGTGCCAGCAGCTACGGGACTAGCGGGAGTCACTCCTACGAGCAGTACTTC. Its protein product is CASSYGTSGSHSYEQYF.

V is TRBV13 and J is TRBJ2-7, with TRBD1 matching 7 bases. This CDR3 is 14 amino acids long. The ends lost 5 bases at V and 4 bases at J; junction bases unmatched: 8. The V gene's germline CDR1 is PRHDT and CDR2 FYEKMQ (reference sequence). The chain's CDR3 is CASSLGQNLYEQYF. The DNA for the CDR3 is TGTGCCAGCAGCCTGGGACAGAACTTATACGAGCAGTACTTC.

The J gene is TRBJ2-1, the V gene TRBV11-2; a possible D gene is TRBD2 (6 bases). Trimming removed 0 bases at V and 5 bases at J, with 14 bases between. CDR1 is SGHAT and CDR2 is FQNNGV in the germline V gene. This CDR3 contains 16 residues. As DNA, the CDR3 is TGTGCCAGCAGCTTAGAGGGCGGACTACTCCACAATGAGCAGTTCTTC. It yields the protein CASSLEGGLLHNEQFF. The variable domain in full, completed from reference TRBV11-2 and TRBJ2-1, reads EAGVAQSPRYKIIEKRQSVAFWCNPISGHATLYWYQQILGQGPKLLIQFQNNGVVDDSQLPKDRFSAERLKGVDSTLKIQPAKLEDSAVYLCASSLEGGLLHNEQFFGPGTRLTVL.

The chain has TRBV29-1 and TRBJ2-4, with D possibly TRBD2 on 5 matching bases. The CDR3 runs 12 residues. Germline assignment: CDR1 SQVTM and CDR2 ANQGSEA. V was cut by 1 base and J by 9 bases, with 10 bases left in between. In DNA, the CDR3 is TGCAGCGTTGAAGCGTATCGGGGCATTCAGTACTTC. Translated, it gives CSVEAYRGIQYF.

The rearrangement links TRBV5-6 to TRBJ2-7, with D possibly TRBD2 on 5 matching bases. Trimming stripped 3 bases from V and 5 bases from J, with 18 bases between. Germline V gene sequence: CDR1 SGHDT, CDR2 YYEEEE. The CDR3 has 15 residues. The CDR3 here is CASSSWAGSLDEQYF. The CDR3, as DNA: TGTGCCAGCAGCTCGTGGGCGGGTTCCCTTGACGAGCAGTACTTC.

In its sample, this clone was seen a few times. The chain links TRBV6-5 to TRBJ1-4, with 9 nucleotides matching TRBD1. V trimming: 5 bases; J trimming: 7 bases; junction bases outside the gene matches: 5. The CDR3 runs 14 residues. Germline lookup yields CDR1 MNHEY and CDR2 SVGAGI. Here the CDR3 reads CASSNTGGVEKLFF. Written as DNA, the CDR3 is TGTGCCAGCAGTAACACAGGGGGCGTTGAAAAACTGTTTTTT.

This clone was recorded a few times. The chain carries TRBV10-3 and TRBJ2-7, with D tentatively TRBD1 (5 bases). CDR3 length: 13 amino acids. The V end lost 10 bases, the J end lost 4 bases, and 17 bases lay between the germline ends. The V gene's germline CDR1 is ENHRY and CDR2 SYGVKD. The CDR3: CATTGVVTYEQYF. Written as DNA, the CDR3 is TGTGCCACCACAGGAGTCGTAACGTACGAGCAGTACTTC.

The chain employs TRBV4-1 and TRBJ1-1; no firm D call. In germline, CDR1 is MGHRA, CDR2 YSYEKL. Trimming removed 2 bases from V and 1 base from J, with 11 bases in between. The CDR3 covers 15 residues. The CDR3 DNA reads TGCGCCAGCAGCCAACCTCTAGCGGGGAACACTGAAGCTTTCTTT. Translating it yields CASSQPLAGNTEAFF.

The chain uses TRBV7-9 and TRBJ2-7, with 7 bases that match TRBD1. Germline values: CDR1 SEHNR, CDR2 FQNEAQ (reference sequence). The CDR3 covers 15 residues. Losses at the gene ends were 1 base for V and 7 bases for J; bases not matched to a gene: 10. CDR3 nucleotides: TGTGCCAGCAGCTTAGGACAGGGCGAGGTCTATGAGCAGTACTTC. Amino acid sequence: CASSLGQGEVYEQYF.